Each of the 13 T cell receptor beta chains below was sequenced from the same sample in a study of blood T cell repertoires in COVID-19. Sequencing used immunoSEQ multiplex PCR; TCRdb keeps in-frame clones, though not all of them. The table includes around 280,000 clones, around 90% detected once. Sequencing was carried out using PBMCs or T cells enriched from blood (not recorded which). The receptors derive from a woman aged 18-29 years with acute COVID-19.

This clone was observed a single time. The rearrangement uses TRBV2 and TRBJ2-3; D is possibly TRBD1 (6 bases). V lost 4 bases to trimming and J lost 1 base, with 12 bases between them. Germline loops: CDR1 SNHLY, CDR2 FYNNEI. The length of the CDR3 is 15 residues. The DNA for the CDR3 is TGTGCCAGCAGTGTTCTGTCAGGGGGCACAGATACGCAGTATTTT. It yields the protein CASSVLSGGTDTQYF.

The V and J genes are TRBV7-2 and TRBJ1-4; TRBD1 aligns across 9 bases. J lost 7 bases, V lost 5 bases, and 5 bases had no gene match. CDR3 length: 14 residues. Germline lookup yields CDR1 SGHTA and CDR2 FQGNSA. CDR3 DNA: TGTGCCAGCAGCGCCGGGACAGGGAGTGAAAAACTGTTTTTT. Residues: CASSAGTGSEKLFF.

The rearrangement links TRBV13 to TRBJ2-3, with D possibly matching TRBD2 (6 bases). Trimming removed 5 bases at V and 4 bases at J, with 16 bases between. The V gene's germline CDR1 is PRHDT and CDR2 FYEKMQ (reference sequence). The CDR3 sequence is 15 residues long. CDR3 sequence: CASSRLGGVADTQYF. The DNA of the CDR3 is TGTGCCAGCAGCCGGCTCGGGGGAGTGGCAGATACGCAGTATTTT.

Note on this clone: The same CDR3 arises from other DNA sequences in this sample as well. V and J are TRBV5-1 and TRBJ2-7; a weak D match, TRBD1 (6 bases). This CDR3 has 12 amino acids. CDR1 and CDR2 from the germline V gene are SGHRS and YFSETQ. V shed 2 bases and J shed 4 bases, with 7 bases lying between them. DNA of the CDR3: TGCGCCAGCAGCTTACAGGGTTACGAGCAGTACTTC. The encoded protein is CASSLQGYEQYF.

This chain uses TRBV21-1 with TRBJ2-5; the table's D gene call, TRBD2, was not cross checked with the DNA. TRBV21-1 is listed as a pseudogene. CDR3 size: 18 residues. The CDR3 nucleotides read TGTGCCAGCAGCCCCCGAAGGACTAGCGGGAGTGGAGGGGAGACCCAGTACTTC. Protein sequence: CASSPRRTSGSGGETQYF.

This chain joins TRBV11-2 and TRBJ1-1; TRBD1 is a possible D gene (5 bases). The CDR3 loop spans 14 amino acids. Looked up from germline, CDR1 is SGHAT and CDR2 is FQNNGV. The V end lost 4 bases, the J end lost 3 bases, and 12 bases lay between the germline ends. CDR3 loop: CASSWRGGDTEAFF. DNA for the CDR3: TGTGCCAGCAGCTGGCGCGGGGGGGACACTGAAGCTTTCTTT.

The V call is TRBV7-8, the J call TRBJ1-1; 7 bases line up with TRBD1. V lost 5 bases and J lost 1; bases outside the gene matches: 4. Germline V gives CDR1 SGHVS, CDR2 FQNEAQ. The CDR3 is 14 amino acids. The CDR3 DNA reads TGTGCCAGCAGCGTACAGGGGAAGAACACTGAAGCTTTCTTT. Translating gives CASSVQGKNTEAFF.

V gene TRBV9 combines with J gene TRBJ2-3; 7 bases match TRBD2. CDR3 size: 16 residues. CDR1 and CDR2 from the germline V gene are SGDLS and YYNGEE. J was trimmed by 2 bases and V by 3 bases; bases with no gene match: 9. CDR3 in amino acids: CASSGPLTSPTDTQYF. As DNA, the CDR3 is TGTGCCAGCAGCGGGCCCTTGACTAGCCCCACAGATACGCAGTATTTT.

The chain recombines TRBV24-1 with TRBJ2-3; 10 nucleotides align to TRBD2. Germline CDR1 reads KGHDR; CDR2 reads SFDVKD. CDR3 length equals 20 residues. With 0 bases clipped from V and 3 bases from J, the junction kept 14 bases outside the gene matches. CDR3 region: CATSDLGLAGAGKETDTQYF. The CDR3, as DNA: TGTGCCACCAGTGATTTGGGGCTAGCGGGAGCAGGGAAAGAAACAGATACGCAGTATTTT.

The chain uses TRBV7-9 and TRBJ2-7; D not resolved. V dropped 3 bases and J dropped 3 bases, with 6 bases sitting between them. The germline V gene has CDR1 SEHNR and CDR2 FQNEAQ (reference sequence). This CDR3 is built from 12 residues. CDR3 coding DNA: TGTGCCAGCAGCTTCCAGAACTACGAGCAGTACTTC. Translation gives CASSFQNYEQYF.

The V call is TRBV4-3, the J call TRBJ1-1; unclear D gene. The CDR3 loop spans 16 amino acids. CDR1 is LGHNA and CDR2 is YSLEER in the germline V gene. Trimming removed 0 bases from V and 0 bases from J, with 11 bases in between. The CDR3 DNA follows: TGCGCCAGCAGCCAAGATTGGAGCCAGATGAACACTGAAGCTTTCTTT. It yields the protein CASSQDWSQMNTEAFF.

The V and J genes are TRBV28 and TRBJ2-7; the D is unclear. Germline CDR1 is MDHEN and CDR2 is SYDVKM. Trimming cost V 5 bases and J 6 bases, with 20 bases left between them. The CDR3 loop spans 15 amino acids. This CDR3 is CASSTRTAPGFEQYF. The DNA for the CDR3 is TGTGCCAGCAGTACGCGAACCGCCCCAGGATTCGAGCAGTACTTC.

About this clone itself: Other DNA sequences in the sample encode the same CDR3. The chain combines TRBV3-1 (or the pseudogene TRBV3-2) with TRBJ2-1; TRBD2 agrees at 8 bases. CDR3 length: 16 amino acids. Germline CDR1 LGHDT, CDR2 YNNKEL (reference sequence). The V segment lost 3 bases and the J segment 4 bases; nucleotides outside the gene matches: 8. The CDR3 loop reads CASSHQGLAGYNEQFF. The CDR3 DNA reads as TGTGCCAGCAGCCATCAAGGGTTAGCGGGGTACAATGAGCAGTTCTTC.